Shown below are 15 T cell receptor beta chains from a single sample sequenced in a study of cytomegalovirus exposure and HLA in healthy donors. Researchers ran the PCR with 60 Vbeta and 13 Jbeta primers. Profiling relied on immunoSEQ multiplex PCR, and the TCRdb table lists in-frame clones only, not all of them. Here the sample spans around 150,000 clones, 65% to 85% being singletons. The sample taken for sequencing was PBMCs. The receptor source for this set is a woman aged 25 to 39 in good health and CMV-seropositive.

The chain joins TRBV19 to TRBJ2-1; a possible D gene is TRBD2 (7 bases). Germline V CDR1 and CDR2: LNHDA, SQIVND (reference sequence). The CDR3 contains 16 residues. V lost 1 base and J lost 3, with 13 bases in between. CDR3 sequence: CASSIVGGGFYNEQFF. CDR3 DNA: TGTGCCAGTAGTATAGTGGGCGGGGGCTTCTACAATGAGCAGTTCTTC. The variable domain in full, completed from reference TRBV19 and TRBJ2-1, reads DGGITQSPKYLFRKEGQNVTLSCEQNLNHDAMYWYRQDPGQGLRLIYYSQIVNDFQKGDIAEGYSVSREKKESFPLTVTSAQKNPTAFYLCASSIVGGGFYNEQFFGPGTRLTVL.

The chain joins TRBV5-6 to TRBJ1-1, with D possibly TRBD1 on 6 matching bases. Germline-derived CDR1 and CDR2 are SGHDT and YYEEEE. The CDR3 runs 13 residues. Trimming shortened V by 0 bases and J by 8 bases, and 11 bases separated the two germline ends. CDR3 region: CASSLAGATEAFF. The CDR3 region has the DNA TGTGCCAGCAGCTTGGCAGGGGCGACCGAAGCTTTCTTT. The full variable domain, completed using reference TRBV5-6 and TRBJ1-1, is DAGVTQSPTHLIKTRGQQVTLRCSPKSGHDTVSWYQQALGQGPQFIFQYYEEEERQRGNFPDRFSGHQFPNYSSELNVNALLLGDSALYLCASSLAGATEAFFGQGTRLTVV.

V gene TRBV9 combines with J gene TRBJ1-3; possible D gene TRBD1, 5 bases. The CDR3 totals 17 residues. V lost 3 bases, J lost 2 bases, and 18 bases lay in between. Germline V lookup: CDR1 SGDLS, CDR2 YYNGEE. CDR3 nucleotides: TGTGCCAGCAGCGAGCCTGGACAAGCTAGACCTGGAAACACCATATATTTT. This codes for CASSEPGQARPGNTIYF.

J is TRBJ2-3 and V is TRBV7-9; 8 bases line up with TRBD1. The CDR3 consists of 14 residues. The ends lost 4 bases at V and 7 bases at J; junction bases unmatched: 7. Germline-derived CDR1 and CDR2 are SEHNR and FQNEAQ (reference sequence). The DNA of the CDR3 is TGTGCCAGCAGCTCGCTCACAGGGGGGCATACGCAGTATTTT. It translates to CASSSLTGGHTQYF.

CDR3 loop: CASSLLDRASYEQYF. The CDR3 nucleotides read TGTGCCAGCAGCCTACTGGACAGGGCCTCCTACGAGCAGTACTTC. The V gene is TRBV7-9, the J gene TRBJ2-7; 8 bases are shared with TRBD1. Germline CDR1 SEHNR, CDR2 FQNEAQ (reference sequence). Trimming removed 5 bases from V and 0 bases from J; junction bases left unmatched: 6. The CDR3 extends over 15 amino acids.

This clone has just a few counts. V usage is TRBV5-6 and J usage is TRBJ2-6; unclear D gene. Germline CDR1 and CDR2: SGHDT and YYEEEE. With 5 bases removed from V and 2 bases from J, the gap between germline ends came to 8 bases. CDR3 length: 14 amino acids. CDR3 in amino acids: CASRDRAGANVLTF. CDR3 bases: TGTGCCAGCAGAGACCGGGCTGGGGCCAACGTCCTGACTTTC.

This clone has a single count. This sequence joins TRBV4-1 and TRBJ2-5, with TRBD1 identical over 9 bases. Germline V CDR1 and CDR2: MGHRA, YSYEKL. V gave up 4 bases and J gave up 7 bases; unmatched junction bases: 16. The CDR3 has 17 residues. In DNA form, the CDR3 reads TGCGCCAGCAGCCGACTATCCGGGACAGGGAAATTTGGGACCCAGTACTTC. Translating it yields CASSRLSGTGKFGTQYF.

The chain employs TRBV7-9 and TRBJ1-2; D is unresolved. Germline loops: CDR1 SEHNR, CDR2 FQNEAQ (reference sequence). The CDR3 covers 14 residues. Deletions cut 6 bases from V and 6 bases from J, with 17 bases between. CDR3 nucleotides: TGTGCCAGCAGTATTTTGAACGGAGAGAATGGCTACACCTTC. Its protein is CASSILNGENGYTF.

In this sample, this clone turned up a few times. The rearrangement uses TRBV29-1 and TRBJ1-4; D remains unclear. The V gene's germline CDR1 is SQVTM and CDR2 ANQGSEA. V lost 4 bases and J lost 1, with 16 bases in between. The CDR3 has 16 amino acids. In DNA form, the CDR3 reads TGCAGCGTTGCGAGCAGCCTCCGAGGAACTAATGAAAAACTGTTTTTT. This encodes CSVASSLRGTNEKLFF.

V gene TRBV4-3 combines with J gene TRBJ1-1; no reliable D call. CDR1 is LGHNA and CDR2 is YSLEER in the germline V gene. The CDR3 loop spans 15 amino acids. The V end was cut by 0 bases, the J end by 4 bases, with 12 bases between. The CDR3 is CASSQDVYGGTEAFF. The CDR3 nucleotides are TGCGCCAGCAGCCAAGATGTTTATGGAGGCACTGAAGCTTTCTTT.

This clone has a single count. The J gene is TRBJ1-3, the V gene TRBV4-1, with D possibly being TRBD1 (6 bases). Trimming left V 7 bases short and J 2 bases short, with 9 bases between. The CDR3 runs 13 residues. CDR1 MGHRA and CDR2 YSYEKL come from the germline V gene. Written as DNA, the CDR3 is TGCGCCAGCAAGAGGACAGCTGGAAACACCATATATTTT. Residues: CASKRTAGNTIYF.

In this sample, this clone turned up once. The chain joins TRBV29-1 to TRBJ1-2; no reliable D call. The CDR3 extends over 11 amino acids. Trimming stripped 4 bases from V and 4 bases from J, with 7 bases between. Per germline, CDR1 SQVTM and CDR2 ANQGSEA. The CDR3: CSVGGSYGYTF. The CDR3 nucleotides are TGCAGCGTTGGAGGCAGCTATGGCTACACCTTC.

This CDR3 is CASSGGNYGYTF. The CDR3 coding sequence is TGTGCCAGCAGCGGGGGAAACTATGGCTACACCTTC. The rearrangement uses TRBV2 and TRBJ1-2, with D tentatively TRBD1 (5 bases). CDR3 size: 12 residues. Looked up from germline, CDR1 is SNHLY and CDR2 is FYNNEI. V lost 6 bases and J lost 2, with 7 bases in between.

As to this clone: This same CDR3 is encoded by further DNA sequences in the sample. The CDR3 here is CASSIPGQGFYEQYF. CDR3 DNA sequence: TGTGCCAGTAGTATACCGGGACAGGGGTTCTACGAGCAGTACTTC. This chain connects TRBV19 to TRBJ2-7; 10 bases line up with TRBD1. Germline trimming cut 2 bases from V and 3 bases from J; bases unmatched to any gene: 4. From germline, CDR1 is LNHDA and CDR2 SQIVND (reference sequence). The CDR3 is made up of 15 amino acids.

V is TRBV15 and J is TRBJ1-1, with 8 bases that match TRBD1. Germline assignment: CDR1 LNHNV and CDR2 YYDKDF (reference sequence). The CDR3 has 15 amino acids. The ends lost 2 bases at V and 4 bases at J; junction bases unmatched: 6. The CDR3 here is CATSRLDDRGTEAFF. The CDR3 DNA reads as TGTGCCACCAGCAGACTGGATGACAGGGGCACTGAAGCTTTCTTT.